This TCR beta chain stems from a study of cytomegalovirus exposure and HLA in healthy donors. This PCR relied on a set of 60 Vbeta primers and 13 Jbeta primers. Clones were read by immunoSEQ multiplex PCR, and TCRdb kept only the in-frame ones, dropping some. Among under 200,000 clones listed, around two thirds were seen once. Germline assignment: CDR1 SGHRS and CDR2 YFSETQ. The CDR3 runs to 16 residues. Trimming shortened V by 5 bases and J by 1 base, and 18 bases separated the two germline ends. The rearrangement uses TRBV5-1 and TRBJ1-1, with D perhaps TRBD1 (6 bases). The sample consisted of PBMCs. The receptor was derived from a man aged 45-65 years in good health and CMV-seronegative. The CDR3 loop reads CASRSGVSYRNTEAFF. The CDR3 DNA is TGCGCCAGCAGATCAGGGGTCTCCTACCGGAACACTGAAGCTTTCTTT.